One sample yielded the 9 T cell receptor beta chains listed below, sequenced in a study of glioma-infiltrating T cells after dendritic cell vaccination. Sequenced by immunoSEQ multiplex PCR; TCRdb stores in-frame clones only, minus some. Of 25,000 to 35,000 clones in the sample, 90% to 95% were seen once. Source: blood, taken before dendritic cell vaccination. The receptor source for this set is a human donor with glioblastoma.

The J gene is TRBJ2-1, the V gene TRBV19; the match to TRBD2 covers 8 bases. Per germline, CDR1 LNHDA and CDR2 SQIVND (reference sequence). The CDR3 sequence is 14 residues long. V dropped 3 bases and J dropped 6; count of bases not matched to a gene: 4. CDR3 region: CASSIAGGSNEQFF. The CDR3 bases are TGTGCCAGTAGTATTGCGGGGGGAAGCAATGAGCAGTTCTTC.

This chain uses TRBV7-8 with TRBJ1-3; possibly TRBD1 for D (6 bases). The CDR3 sequence is 15 residues long. The V gene lost 4 bases and the J gene lost 0 bases, with 10 bases spanning the gap. Per germline, CDR1 SGHVS and CDR2 FQNEAQ. CDR3 in amino acids: CASSSGHNSGNTIYF. Written as DNA, the CDR3 is TGTGCCAGCAGCTCGGGACACAACTCTGGAAACACCATATATTTT.

This rearrangement joins TRBV6-1 to TRBJ2-5, with 9 bases that match TRBD2. V lost 8 bases to trimming and J lost 1 base; unmatched junction nucleotides: 8. Germline V gene lookup returns CDR1 MNHNS and CDR2 SASEGT. CDR3 size: 15 residues. CDR3 residues: CASRIQTSGQETQYF. As DNA, the CDR3 is TGTGCCAGCCGTATACAGACTAGCGGCCAAGAGACCCAGTACTTC.

The chain carries TRBV19 and TRBJ2-2; D gene ambiguous. Trimming took 11 bases from V and 0 from J, leaving 10 bases between them. The germline V gene encodes CDR1 LNHDA and CDR2 SQIVND (reference sequence). The CDR3 loop spans 13 amino acids. The CDR3 sequence: CASQNTNTGELFF. The CDR3 region has the DNA TGTGCCTCCCAAAACACGAACACCGGGGAGCTGTTTTTT.

The V call is TRBV5-4, the J call TRBJ2-7; D perhaps matches TRBD2 (5 bases). The CDR3 loop spans 17 amino acids. With 3 bases removed from V and 0 bases from J, the gap between germline ends came to 19 bases. In germline, CDR1 is SGHNT, CDR2 YYREEE (reference sequence). In DNA, the CDR3 is TGTGCCAGCAGCTCCGGAATGGCCAACCGGGGCTCCTACGAGCAGTACTTC. This codes for CASSSGMANRGSYEQYF.

The J gene is TRBJ2-1, the V gene TRBV10-2; no firm D call. The germline gives CDR1 WSHSY, CDR2 SAAADI. The CDR3 covers 11 residues. V was shortened by 8 bases and J by 8 bases, with 10 bases between the two germline ends. The CDR3: CASGRLDEQFF. The CDR3 DNA is TGCGCCAGCGGAAGACTGGATGAGCAGTTCTTC.

This chain links TRBV30 with TRBJ2-7, with TRBD1 matching 8 bases. This CDR3 region has 15 residues. In germline, CDR1 is GTSNPN, CDR2 SVGIG (reference sequence). Trimming cost V 3 bases and J 5 bases; bases outside gene matches: 12. The CDR3 is CAWRELGQGGHEQYF. The CDR3 DNA follows: TGTGCCTGGAGGGAACTCGGACAGGGAGGCCACGAGCAGTACTTC.

V usage is TRBV18 and J usage is TRBJ2-5; TRBD2 might be the D (6 bases). CDR1 and CDR2 from the germline V gene are KGHSH and LQKENI. Trimming stripped 6 bases from V and 11 bases from J, with 25 bases between. This CDR3 is 15 amino acids long. The CDR3 nucleotides are TGTGCCAGCTCCCCGCGGGGATCCCGGATTGAAGAGCAGTACTTC. Translation: CASSPRGSRIEEQYF. The full variable domain, in which reference TRBV18 and TRBJ2-5 provide the parts outside the CDR3, is NAGVMQNPRHLVRRRGQEARLRCSPMKGHSHVYWYRQLPEEGLKFMVYLQKENIIDESGMPKERFSAEFPKEGPSILRIQQVVRGDSAAYFCASSPRGSRIEEQYFGPGTRLLVL.

The chain uses TRBV5-1 and TRBJ1-2; a weak D match, TRBD1 (6 bases). Germline CDR1 SGHRS, CDR2 YFSETQ. The CDR3 consists of 15 residues. Trimming took 4 bases from V and 0 from J, leaving 13 bases between them. The CDR3 sequence: CASSLGGGPNYGYTF. CDR3 DNA: TGCGCCAGCAGCCTGGGGGGGGGCCCTAACTATGGCTACACCTTC.